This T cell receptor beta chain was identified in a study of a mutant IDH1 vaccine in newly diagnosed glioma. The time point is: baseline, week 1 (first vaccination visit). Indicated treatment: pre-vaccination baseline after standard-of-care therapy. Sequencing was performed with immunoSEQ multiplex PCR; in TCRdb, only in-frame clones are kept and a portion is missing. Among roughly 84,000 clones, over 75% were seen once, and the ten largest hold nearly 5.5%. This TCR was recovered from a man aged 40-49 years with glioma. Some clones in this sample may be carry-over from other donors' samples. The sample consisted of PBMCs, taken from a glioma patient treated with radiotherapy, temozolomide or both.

The CDR3 coding sequence is TGTGCCAGCAGCTTGGACATTAACTATGGCTACACCTTC. This gives the protein CASSLDINYGYTF. The chain is built from TRBV7-9 and TRBJ1-2; maybe TRBD1 (5 bases). V was clipped by 3 bases and J by 1 base, with 6 bases between them. The CDR3 has 13 amino acids. Germline V CDR1 and CDR2: SEHNR, FQNEAQ (reference sequence).